This T cell receptor beta chain stems from a study of shared clonotypes between healthy human individuals. Naive CD8 cells lacked CD45RO and underwent positive selection for CCR7, leaving out terminally differentiated effector memory CD45RA+ cells. General study findings and limits: Investigators expected sequencing depth to affect clonotype sharing among donors.

TCRdb's table, derived via immunoSEQ multiplex PCR, lists solely in-frame clones and lacks some. Of about 2 million clones listed, around 96% are singletons. To note about this clone: The antigen is undetermined.

This CDR3 has 15 residues. Per the germline V gene, CDR1 is SQVTM and CDR2 is ANQGSEA. The ends lost 6 bases at V and 7 bases at J; junction bases unmatched: 9. The genes are TRBV29-1 and TRBJ1-4; 12 positions agree with TRBD1. Sequenced sample: naive CD8+ T cells sorted from blood. This sequence was found in a man between 18 and 29 years old in good health. The CDR3 nucleotides are TGCAGCGTGTCCGGGACAGGGGGCTTTCGTGAAAAACTGTTTTTT. This sequence encodes CSVSGTGGFREKLFF. The full variable domain, with the rest looked up from reference TRBV29-1 and TRBJ1-4, is SAVISQKPSRDICQRGTSLTIQCQVDSQVTMMFWYRQQPGQSLTLIATANQGSEATYESGFVIDKFPISRPNLTFSTLTVSNMSPEDSSIYLCSVSGTGGFREKLFFGSGTQLSVL.